Shown below are 9 T cell receptor beta chains from a single sample sequenced in a study of blood T cell repertoires in COVID-19. This table comes from immunoSEQ multiplex PCR, and its TCRdb copy is limited to in-frame clones, with some not included. The sample comprises around 150,000 clones, roughly 80% of which are singletons, and around 2.8% rests with the top ten. Sequences were obtained from peripheral blood. These receptors all come from a man between 65 and 85 years old with acute or convalescent COVID-19.

This clone rates as medium-sized. This chain joins TRBV7-3 and TRBJ1-6, with TRBD1 matching over 9 bases. J lost 7 bases, V lost 3 bases, and 1 base had no gene match. CDR1 SGHTA and CDR2 FQGTGA come from the germline V gene. CDR3 length: 14 residues. This chain's CDR3 is CASSFGQGNSPLHF. The CDR3, as DNA: TGTGCCAGCAGCTTTGGACAGGGGAATTCACCCCTCCACTTT.

In this sample, this clone turned up once. This chain uses TRBV3-1 (or the pseudogene TRBV3-2) with TRBJ2-2; 10 positions agree with TRBD2. This CDR3 spans 15 amino acids. The germline V gene has CDR1 LGHDT and CDR2 YNNKEL (reference sequence). V shed 5 bases and J 4 bases; nucleotides not matched to a gene: 4. The CDR3 DNA reads as TGTGCCAGCAGCGCTAGACTAGCGGGCACCGGGGAGCTGTTTTTT. This encodes CASSARLAGTGELFF.

V and J are TRBV18 and TRBJ1-2; D possibly corresponds to TRBD1 (5 bases). The germline V and J ends were trimmed by 3 bases and 2 bases, with 13 bases remaining between them. This CDR3 is built from 15 residues. Per germline, CDR1 KGHSH and CDR2 LQKENI. DNA for the CDR3: TGTGCCAGCTCACCGGGGCGGACGGCGAACTATGGCTACACCTTC. Translation: CASSPGRTANYGYTF. Full variable domain (rest looked up from reference TRBV18 and TRBJ1-2): NAGVMQNPRHLVRRRGQEARLRCSPMKGHSHVYWYRQLPEEGLKFMVYLQKENIIDESGMPKERFSAEFPKEGPSILRIQQVVRGDSAAYFCASSPGRTANYGYTFGSGTRLTVV.

V usage is TRBV18 and J usage is TRBJ1-1, with D maybe TRBD1 (6 bases). V lost 6 bases and J lost 5, with 16 bases in between. CDR1 and CDR2 (germline): KGHSH, LQKENI. The CDR3 totals 14 residues. The CDR3 region is CASSEGTYGTEAFF. The CDR3 DNA reads TGTGCCAGCTCGGAAGGGACATACGGAACTGAAGCTTTCTTT.

Only one count was recorded for this clone. V usage is TRBV19 and J usage is TRBJ1-4, with 7 bases lining up with TRBD1. The CDR3 runs 13 residues. The junction had 4 bases not matched to a gene; V was cut back by 4 bases and J by 8 bases. The germline V gene encodes CDR1 LNHDA and CDR2 SQIVND (reference sequence). DNA for the CDR3: TGTGCCAGTAGTACGGGACAGCCCGAAAAACTGTTTTTT. This codes for CASSTGQPEKLFF.

CDR3 region: CASNPGLRVGNTEAFF. In DNA form, the CDR3 reads TGTGCCAGCAACCCAGGACTTCGGGTGGGGAACACTGAAGCTTTCTTT. The gene calls are TRBV7-9 and TRBJ1-1, with D unclear. The CDR3 spans 16 residues. The germline CDR1 and CDR2 sequences are SEHNR and FQNEAQ (reference sequence). The V end lost 7 bases, the J end lost 1 base, and 19 bases lay between the germline ends.

This clone was seen many times. This chain joins TRBV19 and TRBJ1-1, with D perhaps matching TRBD1 (6 bases). The germline gives CDR1 LNHDA, CDR2 SQIVND (reference sequence). This CDR3 comprises 14 residues. V was clipped by 1 base and J by 4 bases, with 10 bases between them. CDR3 DNA: TGTGCCAGTAGTATAGGCAGGGGCTTCACTGAAGCTTTCTTT. It is translated as CASSIGRGFTEAFF. Complete variable domain (other parts from reference TRBV19 and TRBJ1-1): DGGITQSPKYLFRKEGQNVTLSCEQNLNHDAMYWYRQDPGQGLRLIYYSQIVNDFQKGDIAEGYSVSREKKESFPLTVTSAQKNPTAFYLCASSIGRGFTEAFFGQGTRLTVV.

The chain is built from TRBV25-1 and TRBJ1-2; D is unclear. The V end lost 4 bases, the J end lost 4 bases, and 10 bases lay between the germline ends. The germline CDR1 and CDR2 sequences are MGHDK and SYGVNS. CDR3 length: 13 amino acids. The CDR3 nucleotides read TGTGCCAGCAGTGGTACCGGGGTCTATGGCTACACCTTC. Its protein is CASSGTGVYGYTF.

Here the CDR3 reads CSVGGEGNSPLHF. The CDR3 DNA sequence: TGCAGCGTGGGAGGGGAAGGGAATTCACCCCTCCACTTT. This rearrangement joins TRBV29-1 to TRBJ1-6; D perhaps matches TRBD1 (5 bases). The CDR3 runs to 13 residues. V lost 6 bases to trimming and J lost 7 bases, with 13 bases between them. Germline V CDR1 and CDR2: SQVTM, ANQGSEA.